This entry lists 29 T cell receptor beta chains sequenced from one sample in a study of blood T cell repertoires in COVID-19. Clones were sequenced by immunoSEQ multiplex PCR, and TCRdb holds only the in-frame ones, with some missing. Here the sample spans 110,000 to 150,000 clones, 70% to 85% being singletons. The source material was PBMCs or T cells enriched from blood (not recorded which). The source is a man aged 50 to 59 who had recovered from COVID-19.

The rearrangement links TRBV30 to TRBJ2-5; 10 bases are shared with TRBD2. There are 15 residues in the CDR3. The junction had 4 bases not matched to a gene; V was cut back by 0 bases and J by 3 bases. CDR1 GTSNPN and CDR2 SVGIG come from the germline V gene (reference sequence). CDR3 coding DNA: TGTGCCTGGAGTGTTGGTCTAGCGGGGGAAGAGACCCAGTACTTC. Translation gives CAWSVGLAGEETQYF.

This chain connects TRBV7-2 to TRBJ2-1; D is perhaps TRBD2 (5 bases). The germline gives CDR1 SGHTA, CDR2 FQGNSA. The CDR3 is 13 amino acids. V was trimmed by 1 base and J by 6 bases, leaving 7 bases between them. This CDR3 is CASSLGESNEQFF. The CDR3 region has the DNA TGTGCCAGCAGCTTAGGGGAGAGCAATGAGCAGTTCTTC.

This chain uses TRBV14 with TRBJ2-3; D not resolved. CDR1 is SGHDN, CDR2 FVKESK, per germline. Trimming pared 4 bases from V and 4 bases from J, leaving 9 bases between. This CDR3 contains 13 residues. DNA of the CDR3: TGTGCCAGCAGCCCCAGGATCGCAGATACGCAGTATTTT. Encoded protein: CASSPRIADTQYF.

This chain links TRBV5-1 with TRBJ2-7; D perhaps matches TRBD1 (6 bases). The germline gives CDR1 SGHRS, CDR2 YFSETQ. V lost 3 bases and J 0 bases, leaving 10 bases between the germline ends. The CDR3 consists of 14 residues. The CDR3 region has the DNA TGCGCCAGCAGCTCCCAGGACAGCTCCTACGAGCAGTACTTC. Encoded protein: CASSSQDSSYEQYF.

This clone appeared once. The rearrangement links TRBV4-3 to TRBJ2-2, with 9 bases lining up with TRBD1. The CDR3 length is 16 residues. The V segment lost 2 bases and the J segment 3 bases; nucleotides outside the gene matches: 4. The V gene's germline CDR1 is LGHNA and CDR2 YSLEER. CDR3 nucleotide sequence: TGCGCCAGCAGCCAACGCGGGACAGGGTACACCGGGGAGCTGTTTTTT. It translates to CASSQRGTGYTGELFF.

This sequence joins TRBV27 and TRBJ2-1, with 9 bases that match TRBD1. Germline CDR1 MNHEY, CDR2 SMNVEV (reference sequence). The CDR3 has 14 residues. V lost 4 bases, J lost 5 bases, and 3 bases stayed unmatched. The CDR3 loop reads CASSWTGADNEQFF. The CDR3 nucleotides are TGTGCCAGCAGTTGGACAGGGGCTGACAATGAGCAGTTCTTC.

This chain connects TRBV5-1 to TRBJ2-7, with 13 bases aligning to TRBD2. V lost 4 bases to trimming and J lost 7 bases; unmatched junction nucleotides: 5. CDR1 SGHRS and CDR2 YFSETQ come from the germline V gene. The CDR3 spans 14 residues. The DNA for the CDR3 is TGCGCCAGCAGCCCTGAGGGACTAGCGGGGGAGCAGTACTTC. Its translation is CASSPEGLAGEQYF. Full variable domain (missing parts from reference TRBV5-1 and TRBJ2-7): KAGVTQTPRYLIKTRGQQVTLSCSPISGHRSVSWYQQTPGQGLQFLFEYFSETQRNKGNFPGRFSGRQFSNSRSEMNVSTLELGDSALYLCASSPEGLAGEQYFGPGTRLTVT.

The chain carries TRBV11-2 and TRBJ2-7, with 13 bases lining up with TRBD2. Germline trimming cut 3 bases from V and 2 bases from J; bases unmatched to any gene: 7. The CDR3 totals 17 residues. Germline V lookup: CDR1 SGHAT, CDR2 FQNNGV. The CDR3 region is CASSLTSGGTPAYEQYF. CDR3 nucleotide sequence: TGTGCCAGCAGCTTGACTAGCGGGGGGACCCCAGCCTACGAGCAGTACTTC.

V gene TRBV4-2 combines with J gene TRBJ1-1; D remains unclear. The germline V and J ends were trimmed by 3 bases and 5 bases, with 10 bases remaining between them. Germline CDR1 reads LGHNA; CDR2 reads YNFKEQ. The CDR3 contains 13 residues. CDR3 residues: CASSQIPGTEAFF. The CDR3 nucleotides are TGTGCCAGCAGCCAGATCCCAGGTACTGAAGCTTTCTTT.

This chain uses TRBV9 with TRBJ2-2; 8 bases fit TRBD1. The CDR3 runs 14 residues. J was trimmed by 4 bases and V by 3 bases; bases with no gene match: 2. Germline assignment: CDR1 SGDLS and CDR2 YYNGEE. CDR3 loop: CASSGTGPTGELFF. CDR3 in DNA: TGTGCCAGCAGCGGGACAGGGCCCACCGGGGAGCTGTTTTTT.

This rearrangement joins TRBV5-4 to TRBJ2-3; D not certain. Trimming removed 0 bases at V and 6 bases at J, with 11 bases between. Per the germline V gene, CDR1 is SGHNT and CDR2 is YYREEE (reference sequence). This CDR3 is 14 amino acids long. The chain's CDR3 is CASSLGAIKDTQYF. For the CDR3, the DNA is TGTGCCAGCAGCTTGGGAGCGATAAAGGATACGCAGTATTTT.

The V call is TRBV10-3, the J call TRBJ2-6; TRBD1 agrees at 9 bases. The V gene end was trimmed by 9 bases and the J gene end by 2 bases; junction bases not matched to a gene: 11. Germline loops: CDR1 ENHRY, CDR2 SYGVKD. There are 17 residues in the CDR3. The CDR3 loop is CAMLTGGASAGANVLTF. CDR3 bases: TGTGCCATGTTAACAGGGGGCGCGAGCGCTGGGGCCAACGTCCTGACTTTC.

The chain carries TRBV5-5 and TRBJ1-2, with 10 bases identical to TRBD1. With V trimmed by 0 bases and J by 4 bases, 6 bases remained unmatched. Germline V gene sequence: CDR1 SGHKS, CDR2 YYEKEE (reference sequence). The CDR3 extends over 16 amino acids. CDR3 DNA sequence: TGTGCCAGCAGCTTGGGACAGGGGGCCGGAATCTATGGCTACACCTTC. Protein: CASSLGQGAGIYGYTF.

The chain has TRBV28 and TRBJ2-2; 13 positions agree with TRBD2. V gave up 0 bases and J gave up 3 bases; unmatched junction bases: 4. The CDR3 spans 18 residues. Germline V gene lookup returns CDR1 MDHEN and CDR2 SYDVKM. The CDR3 nucleotides are TGTGCCAGCAGTTTATGGGAGGGGACTAGCGGGGACACCGGGGAGCTGTTTTTT. Protein product: CASSLWEGTSGDTGELFF. The entire variable domain, with the rest obtained from reference TRBV28 and TRBJ2-2, is as follows: DVKVTQSSRYLVKRTGEKVFLECVQDMDHENMFWYRQDPGLGLRLIYFSYDVKMKEKGDIPEGYSVSREKKERFSLILESASTNQTSMYLCASSLWEGTSGDTGELFFGEGSRLTVL.

The gene calls are TRBV4-3 and TRBJ2-2, with D maybe TRBD2 (5 bases). The germline V and J ends were trimmed by 0 bases and 4 bases, with 6 bases remaining between them. Germline V gene sequence: CDR1 LGHNA, CDR2 YSLEER. The CDR3 is 14 amino acids. As DNA, the CDR3 is TGCGCCAGCAGCCAAGAGGGGAGCACCGGGGAGCTGTTTTTT. Protein product: CASSQEGSTGELFF.

The chain links TRBV14 to TRBJ2-7, with a weak D call TRBD2 (7 bases). In germline, CDR1 is SGHDN, CDR2 FVKESK. CDR3 size: 13 residues. With 5 bases removed from V and 2 bases from J, the gap between germline ends came to 10 bases. CDR3 amino acids: CASSYGGPYEQYF. CDR3 nucleotides: TGTGCCAGCAGCTACGGGGGGCCCTACGAGCAGTACTTC.

The chain couples TRBV5-6 to TRBJ1-6; the D gene is possibly TRBD1 (5 bases). The CDR3 sequence is 16 residues long. Germline loops: CDR1 SGHDT, CDR2 YYEEEE. V was clipped by 4 bases and J by 0 bases, with 11 bases between them. CDR3 region: CASSAGGSSYNSPLHF. The CDR3 DNA reads TGTGCCAGCAGCGCGGGGGGTAGCTCCTATAATTCACCCCTCCACTTT.

This chain links TRBV7-8 with TRBJ2-7, with D tentatively TRBD2 (5 bases). This CDR3 has 15 amino acids. CDR1 and CDR2 from the germline V gene are SGHVS and FQNEAQ. V was cut by 0 bases and J by 1 base, with 10 bases left in between. The CDR3 nucleotides read TGTGCCAGCAGCTTAGCGGCTAGCAGGTCCTACGAGCAGTACTTC. It yields the protein CASSLAASRSYEQYF.

This CDR3 is CASSPGQGANEKLFF. The CDR3 nucleotides read TGCGCCAGCAGCCCCGGACAGGGGGCAAATGAAAAACTGTTTTTT. V gene TRBV5-1 combines with J gene TRBJ1-4; 11 nucleotides align to TRBD1. The germline V gene encodes CDR1 SGHRS and CDR2 YFSETQ. The CDR3 runs 15 residues. V dropped 4 bases and J dropped 5; count of bases not matched to a gene: 4.

The chain has TRBV11-3 and TRBJ2-3, with 8 bases that match TRBD2. Germline V CDR1 and CDR2: SGHNT, YENEEA. Losses at the gene ends were 5 bases for V and 2 bases for J; bases not matched to a gene: 6. The CDR3 covers 15 residues. The CDR3 here is CASSGGGTSTDTQYF. The CDR3 region has the DNA TGTGCCAGCAGCGGCGGGGGGACTTCCACAGATACGCAGTATTTT.

V usage is TRBV30 and J usage is TRBJ1-5; D not certain. The CDR3 contains 15 residues. Trimming stripped 2 bases from V and 7 bases from J, with 18 bases between. Germline values: CDR1 GTSNPN, CDR2 SVGIG (reference sequence). CDR3: CAWSPWPTRGQPQHF. The CDR3 region has the DNA TGTGCCTGGAGTCCTTGGCCAACCCGAGGACAGCCCCAGCATTTT.

V gene TRBV4-2 combines with J gene TRBJ2-5; 9 bases map to TRBD2. The junction had 8 bases not matched to a gene; V was cut back by 1 base and J by 2 bases. CDR1 is LGHNA, CDR2 YNFKEQ, per germline. The CDR3 is 17 residues long. The CDR3, as DNA: TGTGCCAGCAGCCAAGGGCGGGGGGGCACCGATCAAGAGACCCAGTACTTC. It yields the protein CASSQGRGGTDQETQYF.

The table lists this clone with a count of one. The chain links TRBV11-3 to TRBJ2-2, with 8 bases lining up with TRBD1. The CDR3 is 16 residues long. Germline V CDR1 and CDR2: SGHNT, YENEEA. V trimming: 1 base; J trimming: 5 bases; junction bases outside the gene matches: 6. The CDR3 DNA sequence: TGTGCCAGCAGCTTAGTTCAGGGGGCGATAACCGGGGAGCTGTTTTTT. Protein sequence: CASSLVQGAITGELFF.

V gene TRBV4-3 combines with J gene TRBJ1-2; D unresolved. Trimming removed 0 bases from V and 1 base from J, with 3 bases in between. This CDR3 has 13 amino acids. Per germline, CDR1 LGHNA and CDR2 YSLEER. This CDR3 is CASSQDGNYGYTF. Here the CDR3 DNA reads TGCGCCAGCAGCCAAGACGGTAACTATGGCTACACCTTC.

The chain is built from TRBV28 and TRBJ1-2; TRBD1 is a possible D gene (5 bases). Germline V gene lookup returns CDR1 MDHEN and CDR2 SYDVKM. CDR3 size: 11 residues. V lost 6 bases, J lost 8 bases, and 10 bases lay in between. The CDR3 loop reads CASRWGDGYTF. The CDR3, as DNA: TGTGCCAGCAGATGGGGGGACGGCTACACCTTC.

The J gene is TRBJ2-2, the V gene TRBV5-1; 7 positions match TRBD2. Germline loops: CDR1 SGHRS, CDR2 YFSETQ. The CDR3 sequence is 17 residues long. V lost 3 bases, J lost 0 bases, and 8 bases stayed unmatched. This chain's CDR3 is CASSSGLAGANTGELFF. The DNA for the CDR3 is TGCGCCAGCAGCTCGGGACTTGCGGGGGCGAACACCGGGGAGCTGTTTTTT.

The chain has TRBV7-2 and TRBJ1-2, with a tentative D call TRBD1 (6 bases). This CDR3 is built from 16 residues. V was clipped by 0 bases and J by 0 bases, with 11 bases between them. Germline CDR1 is SGHTA and CDR2 is FQGNSA. In DNA, the CDR3 is TGTGCCAGCAGCTTAGCCCAGGGGACATCTAACTATGGCTACACCTTC. Protein product: CASSLAQGTSNYGYTF.

The chain couples TRBV27 to TRBJ2-2; D remains ambiguous. This CDR3 has 14 residues. The ends were cut back, 2 bases at V and 4 bases at J, with 8 bases in the middle. Germline V gives CDR1 MNHEY, CDR2 SMNVEV (reference sequence). CDR3 DNA sequence: TGTGCCAGCAGTTTACCAGGTTCCACCGGGGAGCTGTTTTTT. Translating gives CASSLPGSTGELFF.

The sample holds one count of this clone. The chain couples TRBV6-5 to TRBJ2-5; possible D gene TRBD2, 5 bases. Trimming removed 0 bases at V and 4 bases at J, with 15 bases between. The CDR3 contains 16 residues. The germline gives CDR1 MNHEY, CDR2 SVGAGI. The CDR3 DNA sequence: TGTGCCAGCAGTTACTCCGGGGTAGGGATCGGAGAGACCCAGTACTTC. Its protein is CASSYSGVGIGETQYF.